The 5 T cell receptor beta chains in this list originate from one sample, sequenced in a study of Graves' ophthalmopathy and Graves' hyperthyroidism. The authors amplified TCR beta CDR3 regions from RNA transcripts. HTBI primers served in a first-round RT-PCR, which a second-round multiplex PCR followed. MiXCR, applied by TCRdb to the multiplex PCR reads, yields one record per CDR3 protein. The table lists about 740,000 distinct CDR3 sequences, around 40% of them singletons, with 44% in the top ten. Sequenced material: peripheral blood. Receptors originate from an adult man with Graves' ophthalmopathy.

This clonotype has at least ten counts. The CDR3 loop is CASSSYKGTGELFF. The CDR3 nucleotides read TGTGCCAGTAGTTCTTATAAGGGCACCGGGGAGCTGTTTTTT. This rearrangement joins TRBV19 to TRBJ2-2; D uncertain. Germline V gives CDR1 LNHDA, CDR2 SQIVND (reference sequence). There are 14 residues in the CDR3. The germline V and J ends were trimmed by 5 bases and 4 bases, with 11 bases remaining between them.

A remark on this clonotype: Mismatch with germline at one junction end may stem from a read error. The chain uses TRBV2 and TRBJ1-2; TRBD1 matches at 8 bases. The length of the CDR3 is 14 residues. Germline lookup yields CDR1 SNHLY and CDR2 FYNNEI. CDR3 sequence: CASGDQGANYGYTF. For the CDR3, the DNA is TGTGCCAGCGGTGATCAGGGGGCGAACTATGGCTACACCTTC.

The rearrangement uses TRBV24-1 and TRBJ2-2; the D gene is possibly TRBD1 (7 bases). The V end lost 0 bases, the J end lost 1 base, and 11 bases lay between the germline ends. This CDR3 region has 17 residues. CDR1 and CDR2 (germline): KGHDR, SFDVKD. The CDR3 loop reads CATSDLRRGLNTGELFF. In nucleotides, the CDR3 is TGTGCCACCAGTGATTTGAGGAGGGGGCTGAACACCGGGGAGCTGTTTTTT.

This clonotype has more than one count but fewer than ten. V usage is TRBV7-9 and J usage is TRBJ1-2, with a possible D match to TRBD1 (6 bases). V was shortened by 6 bases and J by 5 bases, with 16 bases between the two germline ends. This CDR3 has 14 residues. CDR1 and CDR2 (germline): SEHNR, FQNEAQ (reference sequence). This CDR3 reads CASSTRTAPYGYTF. CDR3 nucleotides: TGTGCCAGCAGTACCCGGACAGCCCCATATGGCTACACCTTC.

In the case of this clonotype: The conserved phenylalanine or tryptophan normally closing the CDR3 is absent here, so this likely arose from a read error. V and J are TRBV7-8 and TRBJ1-1, with D hard to call. The CDR3 runs to 15 residues. Germline V gene data show CDR1 as SGHVS and CDR2 as FQNEAQ. The CDR3 spells CASSQNPQPNTEAFI. DNA for the CDR3: TGCGCCAGCAGCCAAAATCCCCAGCCGAACACTGAAGCTTTCATT.